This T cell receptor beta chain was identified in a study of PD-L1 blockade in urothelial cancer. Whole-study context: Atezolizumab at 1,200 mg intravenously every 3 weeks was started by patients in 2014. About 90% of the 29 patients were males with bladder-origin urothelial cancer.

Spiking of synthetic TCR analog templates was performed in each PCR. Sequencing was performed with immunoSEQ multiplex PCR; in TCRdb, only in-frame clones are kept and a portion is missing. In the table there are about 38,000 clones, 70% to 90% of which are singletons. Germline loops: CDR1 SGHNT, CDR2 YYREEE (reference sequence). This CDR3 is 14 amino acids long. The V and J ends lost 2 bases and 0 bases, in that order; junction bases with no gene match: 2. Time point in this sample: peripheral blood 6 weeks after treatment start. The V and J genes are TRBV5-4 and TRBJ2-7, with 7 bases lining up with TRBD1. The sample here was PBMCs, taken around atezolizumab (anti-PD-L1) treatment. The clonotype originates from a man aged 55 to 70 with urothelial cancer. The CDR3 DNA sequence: TGTGCCAGCAGCTTAGGGGGCAGCTCCTACGAGCAGTACTTC. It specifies CASSLGGSSYEQYF.